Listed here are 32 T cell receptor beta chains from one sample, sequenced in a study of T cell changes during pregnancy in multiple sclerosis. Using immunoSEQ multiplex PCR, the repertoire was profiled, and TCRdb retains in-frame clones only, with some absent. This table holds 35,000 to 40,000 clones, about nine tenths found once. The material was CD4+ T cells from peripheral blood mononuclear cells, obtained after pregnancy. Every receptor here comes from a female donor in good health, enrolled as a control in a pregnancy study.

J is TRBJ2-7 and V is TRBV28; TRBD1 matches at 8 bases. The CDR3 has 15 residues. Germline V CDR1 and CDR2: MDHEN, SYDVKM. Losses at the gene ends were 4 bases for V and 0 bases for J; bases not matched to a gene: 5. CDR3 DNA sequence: TGTGCCAGCAGTTCACCCGGGACAGGCTCCTACGAGCAGTACTTC. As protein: CASSSPGTGSYEQYF. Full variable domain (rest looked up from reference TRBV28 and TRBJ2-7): DVKVTQSSRYLVKRTGEKVFLECVQDMDHENMFWYRQDPGLGLRLIYFSYDVKMKEKGDIPEGYSVSREKKERFSLILESASTNQTSMYLCASSSPGTGSYEQYFGPGTRLTVT.

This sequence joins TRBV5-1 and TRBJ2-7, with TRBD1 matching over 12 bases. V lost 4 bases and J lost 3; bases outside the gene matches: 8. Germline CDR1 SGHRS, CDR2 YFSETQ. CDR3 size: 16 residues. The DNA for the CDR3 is TGCGCCAGCAGCCCGGGACAGGGGGCGAACTTCTACGAGCAGTACTTC. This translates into CASSPGQGANFYEQYF.

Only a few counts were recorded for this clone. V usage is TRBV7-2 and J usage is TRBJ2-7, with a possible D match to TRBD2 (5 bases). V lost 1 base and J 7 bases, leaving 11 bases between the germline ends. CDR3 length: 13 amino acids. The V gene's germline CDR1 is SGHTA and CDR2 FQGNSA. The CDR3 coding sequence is TGTGCCAGCAGCTTAGGAGGGCCTGGGGAGCAGTACTTC. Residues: CASSLGGPGEQYF. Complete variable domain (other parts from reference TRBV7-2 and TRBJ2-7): GAGVSQSPSNKVTEKGKDVELRCDPISGHTALYWYRQSLGQGLEFLIYFQGNSAPDKSGLPSDRFSAERTGGSVSTLTIQRTQQEDSAVYLCASSLGGPGEQYFGPGTRLTVT.

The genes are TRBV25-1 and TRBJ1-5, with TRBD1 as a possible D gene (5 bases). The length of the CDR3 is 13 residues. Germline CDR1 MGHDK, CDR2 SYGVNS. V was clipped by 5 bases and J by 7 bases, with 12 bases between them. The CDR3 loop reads CASSSGDGQPQHF. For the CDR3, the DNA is TGTGCCAGCAGTTCGGGGGACGGGCAGCCCCAGCATTTT.

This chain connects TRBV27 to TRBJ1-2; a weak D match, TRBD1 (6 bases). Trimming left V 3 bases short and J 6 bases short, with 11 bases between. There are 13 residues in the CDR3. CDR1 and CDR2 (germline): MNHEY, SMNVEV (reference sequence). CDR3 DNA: TGTGCCAGCAGTTTCAGGGGAGTGGATGGCTACACCTTC. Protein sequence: CASSFRGVDGYTF.

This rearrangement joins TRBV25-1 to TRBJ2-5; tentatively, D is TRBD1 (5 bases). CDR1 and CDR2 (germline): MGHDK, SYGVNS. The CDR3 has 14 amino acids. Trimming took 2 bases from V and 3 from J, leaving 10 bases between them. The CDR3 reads CASSETRVKETQYF. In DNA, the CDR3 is TGTGCCAGCAGTGAAACCAGGGTAAAAGAGACCCAGTACTTC.

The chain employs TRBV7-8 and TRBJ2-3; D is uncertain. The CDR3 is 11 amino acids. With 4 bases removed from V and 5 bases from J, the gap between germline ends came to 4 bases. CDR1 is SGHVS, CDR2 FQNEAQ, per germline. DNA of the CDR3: TGTGCCAGCAGCTCCCAAGATACGCAGTATTTT. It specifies CASSSQDTQYF.

In DNA form, the CDR3 reads TGTGCCTGGAGCCAGAGACTAGGGACCTACGAGCAGTACTTC. It is translated as CAWSQRLGTYEQYF. The chain is built from TRBV30 and TRBJ2-7; possible D gene TRBD2, 6 bases. The CDR3 loop spans 14 amino acids. V lost 3 bases and J lost 2, with 14 bases in between. The germline CDR1 and CDR2 sequences are GTSNPN and SVGIG (reference sequence). Using reference TRBV30 and TRBJ2-7 for the parts outside the CDR3, the full variable domain is SQTIHQWPATLVQPVGSPLSLECTVEGTSNPNLYWYRQAAGRGLQLLFYSVGIGQISSEVPQNLSASRPQDRQFILSSKKLLLSDSGFYLCAWSQRLGTYEQYFGPGTRLTVT.

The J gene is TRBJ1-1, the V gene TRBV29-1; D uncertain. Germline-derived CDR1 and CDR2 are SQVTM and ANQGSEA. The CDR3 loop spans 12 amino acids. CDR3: CTSDSMNTEAFF. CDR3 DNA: TGCACCTCCGATTCTATGAACACTGAAGCTTTCTTT.

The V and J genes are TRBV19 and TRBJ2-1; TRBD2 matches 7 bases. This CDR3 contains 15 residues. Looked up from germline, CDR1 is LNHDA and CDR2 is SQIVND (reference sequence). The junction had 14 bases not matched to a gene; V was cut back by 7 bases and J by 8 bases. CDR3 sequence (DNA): TGTGCCAGTACCCCCATAAATTCCGGGAGGTATGAGCAGTTCTTC. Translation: CASTPINSGRYEQFF. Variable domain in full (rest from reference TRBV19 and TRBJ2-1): DGGITQSPKYLFRKEGQNVTLSCEQNLNHDAMYWYRQDPGQGLRLIYYSQIVNDFQKGDIAEGYSVSREKKESFPLTVTSAQKNPTAFYLCASTPINSGRYEQFFGPGTRLTVL.

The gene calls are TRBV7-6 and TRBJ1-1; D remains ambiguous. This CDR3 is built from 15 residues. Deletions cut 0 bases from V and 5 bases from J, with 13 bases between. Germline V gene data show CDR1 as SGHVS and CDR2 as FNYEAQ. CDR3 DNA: TGTGCCAGCAGCTTAGCGTCGGCAGGATGGACTGAAGCTTTCTTT. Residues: CASSLASAGWTEAFF. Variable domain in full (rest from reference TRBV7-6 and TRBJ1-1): GAGVSQSPRYKVTKRGQDVALRCDPISGHVSLYWYRQALGQGPEFLTYFNYEAQQDKSGLPNDRFSAERPEGSISTLTIQRTEQRDSAMYRCASSLASAGWTEAFFGQGTRLTVV.

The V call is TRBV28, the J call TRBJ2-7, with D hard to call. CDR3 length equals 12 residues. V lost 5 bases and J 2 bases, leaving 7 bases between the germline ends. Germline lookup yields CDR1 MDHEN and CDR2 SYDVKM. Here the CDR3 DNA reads TGTGCCAGCAGTCCAGTGACCTACGAGCAGTACTTC. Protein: CASSPVTYEQYF.

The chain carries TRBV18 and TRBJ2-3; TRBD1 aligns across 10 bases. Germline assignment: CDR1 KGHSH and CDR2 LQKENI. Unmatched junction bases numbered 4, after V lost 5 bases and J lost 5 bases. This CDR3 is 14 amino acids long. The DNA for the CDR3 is TGTGCCAGCTCAAGAGACAGGGGGCAAGATACGCAGTATTTT. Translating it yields CASSRDRGQDTQYF.

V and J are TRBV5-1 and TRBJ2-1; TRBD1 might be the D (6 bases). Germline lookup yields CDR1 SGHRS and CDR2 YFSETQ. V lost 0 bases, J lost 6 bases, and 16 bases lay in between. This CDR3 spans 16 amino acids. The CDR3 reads CASSLVVGQRGNEQFF. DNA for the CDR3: TGCGCCAGCAGCTTGGTGGTAGGACAGAGAGGCAATGAGCAGTTCTTC.

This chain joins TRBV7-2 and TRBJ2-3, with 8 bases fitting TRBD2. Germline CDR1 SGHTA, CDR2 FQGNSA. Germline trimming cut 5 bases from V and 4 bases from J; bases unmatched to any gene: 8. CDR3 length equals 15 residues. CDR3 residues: CASSTRTSRADTQYF. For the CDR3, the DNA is TGTGCCAGCAGCACCAGGACTAGCAGGGCAGATACGCAGTATTTT.

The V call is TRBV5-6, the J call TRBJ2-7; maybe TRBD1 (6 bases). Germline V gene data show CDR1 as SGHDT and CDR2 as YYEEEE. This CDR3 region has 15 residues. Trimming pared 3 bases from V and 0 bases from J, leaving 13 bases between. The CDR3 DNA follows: TGTGCCAGCAGCTGGGGCCAACAGGGCTCCTACGAGCAGTACTTC. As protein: CASSWGQQGSYEQYF.

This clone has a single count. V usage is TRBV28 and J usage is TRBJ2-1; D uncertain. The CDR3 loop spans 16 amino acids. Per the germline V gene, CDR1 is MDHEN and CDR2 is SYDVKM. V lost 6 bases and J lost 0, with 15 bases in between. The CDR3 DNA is TGTGCCAGCAGCTCCCTTCGGCGGAGCTCCTACAATGAGCAGTTCTTC. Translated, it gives CASSSLRRSSYNEQFF.

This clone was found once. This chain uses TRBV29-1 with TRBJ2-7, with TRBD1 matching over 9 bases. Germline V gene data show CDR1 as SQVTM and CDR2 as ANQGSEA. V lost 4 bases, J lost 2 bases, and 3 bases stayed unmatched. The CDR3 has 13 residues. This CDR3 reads CSVGQGGTYEQYF. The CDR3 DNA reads TGCAGCGTTGGACAGGGGGGTACCTACGAGCAGTACTTC.

The CDR3 DNA follows: TGTGCCAGCGGACAACAGGGGGCCCAGCAGTACTTC. This gives the protein CASGQQGAQQYF. The chain links TRBV5-4 to TRBJ2-7; 9 positions agree with TRBD1. The CDR3 sequence is 12 residues long. CDR1 SGHNT and CDR2 YYREEE come from the germline V gene (reference sequence). V gave up 7 bases and J gave up 8 bases; unmatched junction bases: 7.

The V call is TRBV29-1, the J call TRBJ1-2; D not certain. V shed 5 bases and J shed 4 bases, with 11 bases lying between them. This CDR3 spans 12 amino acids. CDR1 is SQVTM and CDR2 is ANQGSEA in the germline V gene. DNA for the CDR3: TGCAGCGTTCAGGCCCTGACCTATGGCTACACCTTC. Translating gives CSVQALTYGYTF.

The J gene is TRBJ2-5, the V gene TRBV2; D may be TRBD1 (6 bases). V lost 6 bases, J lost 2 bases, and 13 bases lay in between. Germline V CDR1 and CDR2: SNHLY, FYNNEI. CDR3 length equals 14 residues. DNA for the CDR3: TGTGCCAGCAGCCGGGACACCGTTCAAGAGACCCAGTACTTC. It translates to CASSRDTVQETQYF.

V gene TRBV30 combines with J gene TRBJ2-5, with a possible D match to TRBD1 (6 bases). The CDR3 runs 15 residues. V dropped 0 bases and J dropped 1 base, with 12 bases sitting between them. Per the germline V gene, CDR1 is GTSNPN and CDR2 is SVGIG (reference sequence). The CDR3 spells CAWSVLGDTQETQYF. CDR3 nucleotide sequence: TGTGCCTGGAGTGTATTAGGGGACACCCAAGAGACCCAGTACTTC.

The CDR3 loop is CASSSGGGTYEQYF. The CDR3 DNA follows: TGCGCCAGCAGCTCTGGGGGAGGGACCTACGAGCAGTACTTC. The chain is built from TRBV5-1 and TRBJ2-7; TRBD2 agrees at 7 bases. The germline CDR1 and CDR2 sequences are SGHRS and YFSETQ. The CDR3 is 14 residues long. V shed 3 bases and J 2 bases; nucleotides not matched to a gene: 5.

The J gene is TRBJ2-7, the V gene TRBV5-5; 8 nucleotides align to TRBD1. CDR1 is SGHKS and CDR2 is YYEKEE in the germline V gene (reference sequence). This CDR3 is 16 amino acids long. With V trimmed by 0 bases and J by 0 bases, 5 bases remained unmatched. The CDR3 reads CASSLESGGYSYEQYF. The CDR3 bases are TGTGCCAGCAGCTTGGAATCAGGGGGCTACTCCTACGAGCAGTACTTC.

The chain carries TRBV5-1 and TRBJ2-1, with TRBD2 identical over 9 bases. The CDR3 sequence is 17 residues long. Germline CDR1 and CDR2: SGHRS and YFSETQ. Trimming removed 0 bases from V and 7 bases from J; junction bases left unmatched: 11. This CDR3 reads CASSLVWERGAPNEQFF. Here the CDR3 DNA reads TGCGCCAGCAGCTTGGTTTGGGAGCGGGGGGCCCCGAATGAGCAGTTCTTC.

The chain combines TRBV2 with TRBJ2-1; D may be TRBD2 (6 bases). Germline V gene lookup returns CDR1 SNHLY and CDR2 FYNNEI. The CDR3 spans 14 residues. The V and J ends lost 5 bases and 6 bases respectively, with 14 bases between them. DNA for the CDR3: TGTGCCAGCAGTCTACTAGCCGGACGCAATGAGCAGTTCTTC. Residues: CASSLLAGRNEQFF.

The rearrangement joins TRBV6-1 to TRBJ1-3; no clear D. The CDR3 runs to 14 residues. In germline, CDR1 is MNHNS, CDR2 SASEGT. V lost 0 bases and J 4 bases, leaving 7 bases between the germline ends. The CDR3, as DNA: TGTGCCAGCAGTGAAGCGTCCGGGGGAAACACCATATATTTT. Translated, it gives CASSEASGGNTIYF.

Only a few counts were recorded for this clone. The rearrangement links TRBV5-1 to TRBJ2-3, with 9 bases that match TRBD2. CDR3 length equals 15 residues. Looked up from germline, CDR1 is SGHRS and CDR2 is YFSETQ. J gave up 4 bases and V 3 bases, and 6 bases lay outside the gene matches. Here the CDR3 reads CASSSIAGEADTQYF. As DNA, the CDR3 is TGCGCCAGCAGCTCCATAGCGGGGGAGGCAGATACGCAGTATTTT.

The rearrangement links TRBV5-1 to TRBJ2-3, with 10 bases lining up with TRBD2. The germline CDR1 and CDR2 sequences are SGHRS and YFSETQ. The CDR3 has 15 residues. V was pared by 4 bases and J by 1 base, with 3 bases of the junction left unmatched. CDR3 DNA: TGCGCCAGCAGCCCGGGGACTAGCGGCACAGATACGCAGTATTTT. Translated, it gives CASSPGTSGTDTQYF.

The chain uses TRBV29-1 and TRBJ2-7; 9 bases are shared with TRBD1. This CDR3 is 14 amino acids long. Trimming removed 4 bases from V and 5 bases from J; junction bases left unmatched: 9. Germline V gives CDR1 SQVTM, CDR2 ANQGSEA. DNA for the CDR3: TGCAGCGTTGGGTTACAGGGGGCGATCCACGAGCAGTACTTC. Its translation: CSVGLQGAIHEQYF.

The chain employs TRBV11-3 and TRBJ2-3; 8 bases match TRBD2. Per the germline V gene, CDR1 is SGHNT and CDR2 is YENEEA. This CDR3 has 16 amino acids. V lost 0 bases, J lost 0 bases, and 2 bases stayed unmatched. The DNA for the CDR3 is TGTGCCAGCAGCTTAGAACTAGCGGTTAGCACAGATACGCAGTATTTT. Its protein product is CASSLELAVSTDTQYF.

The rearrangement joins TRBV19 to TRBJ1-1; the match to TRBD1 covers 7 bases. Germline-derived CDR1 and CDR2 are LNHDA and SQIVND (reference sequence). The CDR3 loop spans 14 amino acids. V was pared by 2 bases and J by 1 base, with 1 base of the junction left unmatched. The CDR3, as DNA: TGTGCCAGTAGTATACAGGGGGGGAACACTGAAGCTTTCTTT. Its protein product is CASSIQGGNTEAFF.